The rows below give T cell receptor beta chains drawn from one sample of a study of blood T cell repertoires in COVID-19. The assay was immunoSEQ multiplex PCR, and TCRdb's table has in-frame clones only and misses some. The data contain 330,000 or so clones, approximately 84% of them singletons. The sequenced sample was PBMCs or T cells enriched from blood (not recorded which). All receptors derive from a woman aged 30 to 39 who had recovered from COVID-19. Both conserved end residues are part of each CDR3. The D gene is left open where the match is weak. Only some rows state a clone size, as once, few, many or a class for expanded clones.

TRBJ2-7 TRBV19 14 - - CASSLPGGGYEQYF TGTGCCAGTAGTCTCCCTGGCGGAGGTTACGAGCAGTACTTC
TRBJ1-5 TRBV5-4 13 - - CASSEQVNQPQHF TGTGCCAGCAGCGAACAGGTCAATCAGCCCCAGCATTTT
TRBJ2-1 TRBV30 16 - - CAWSVRWGSYYNEQFF TGTGCCTGGAGTGTACGTTGGGGCAGTTACTACAATGAGCAGTTCTTC
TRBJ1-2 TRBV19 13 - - CASTNTGNYGYTF TGTGCCAGTACAAATACAGGGAACTATGGCTACACCTTC
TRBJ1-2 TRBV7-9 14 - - CASSYDRNNYGYTF TGTGCCAGCAGCTACGACAGGAACAACTATGGCTACACCTTC
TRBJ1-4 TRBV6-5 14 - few CASSYRGVGEKLFF TGTGCCAGCAGTTACAGGGGTGTGGGGGAAAAACTGTTTTTT
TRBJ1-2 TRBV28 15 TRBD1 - CASSPQGALWNGYTF TGTGCCAGCAGTCCCCAGGGGGCGCTATGGAATGGCTACACCTTC
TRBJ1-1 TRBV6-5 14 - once CASSSWALNTEAFF TGTGCCAGCAGTTCTTGGGCCCTGAACACTGAAGCTTTCTTT
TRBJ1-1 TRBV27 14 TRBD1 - CASSFEGAYTEAFF TGTGCCAGCAGTTTCGAGGGGGCATACACTGAAGCTTTCTTT
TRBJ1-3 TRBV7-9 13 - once CASSLEEEDTIYF TGTGCCAGCAGCTTAGAAGAGGAGGACACCATATATTTT
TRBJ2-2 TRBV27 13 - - CASSADYTGELFF TGTGCCAGCAGTGCCGACTACACCGGGGAGCTGTTTTTT
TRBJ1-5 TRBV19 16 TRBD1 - CASSPRGRGPGQPQHF TGTGCCAGTAGTCCCCGAGGCAGGGGGCCAGGACAGCCCCAGCATTTT
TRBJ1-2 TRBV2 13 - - CASLSTTHYGYTF TGTGCCAGCCTATCTACCACCCACTATGGCTACACCTTC
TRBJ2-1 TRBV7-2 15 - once CASRRTVDSYNEQFF TGTGCCAGCAGGAGGACAGTAGACTCCTACAATGAGCAGTTCTTC
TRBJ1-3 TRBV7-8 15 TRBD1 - CASSLRDRVGNTIYF TGTGCCAGCAGCTTACGGGACAGGGTCGGAAACACCATATATTTT
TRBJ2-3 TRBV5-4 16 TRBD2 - CASSPSPSGGTDTQYF TGTGCCAGCAGCCCCTCTCCGAGCGGGGGAACAGATACGCAGTATTTT
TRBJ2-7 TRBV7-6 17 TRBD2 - CASSNPGTSGGAGEQYF TGTGCCAGCAGCAACCCCGGGACTAGCGGGGGGGCGGGAGAGCAGTACTTC
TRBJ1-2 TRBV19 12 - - CASSPGAHGYTF TGTGCCAGTAGTCCTGGGGCCCATGGCTACACCTTC
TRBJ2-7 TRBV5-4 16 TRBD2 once CASSPMRGGFLYEQYF TGTGCCAGCAGCCCCATGCGGGGAGGGTTCCTCTACGAGCAGTACTTC
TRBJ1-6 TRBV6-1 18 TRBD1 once CASSVMRQGVLFISPLHF TGTGCCAGCAGTGTAATGAGACAGGGAGTGCTGTTTATCTCACCCCTCCACTTT